The 18 T cell receptor beta chains below all came from one sample that was sequenced in a study of blood T cell repertoires in COVID-19. Here immunoSEQ multiplex PCR was the method, and the copy in TCRdb shows in-frame clones only, minus some. The table has just under 150,000 clones, about 87% seen once. The sequenced material came from peripheral blood. These receptor sequences come from a woman between 45 and 60 years old with active or convalescent COVID-19.

The table lists this clone with a few counts. V is TRBV5-5 and J is TRBJ2-7, with D tentatively TRBD2 (5 bases). The CDR3 totals 12 residues. Germline loops: CDR1 SGHKS, CDR2 YYEKEE (reference sequence). V lost 4 bases to trimming and J lost 6 bases, with 11 bases between them. The CDR3 DNA reads as TGTGCCAGCAGCCCGAGGGTGGGCGAGCAGTACTTC. It yields the protein CASSPRVGEQYF. Complete variable domain (other parts from reference TRBV5-5 and TRBJ2-7): DAGVTQSPTHLIKTRGQQVTLRCSPISGHKSVSWYQQVLGQGPQFIFQYYEKEERGRGNFPDRFSARQFPNYSSELNVNALLLGDSALYLCASSPRVGEQYFGPGTRLTVT.

CDR3 in amino acids: CASSVLTGGPYNEQFF. Here the CDR3 DNA reads TGCGCCAGCAGCGTACTGACAGGGGGCCCCTACAATGAGCAGTTCTTC. The gene calls are TRBV5-1 and TRBJ2-1; 10 bases match TRBD1. V gave up 4 bases and J gave up 2 bases; unmatched junction bases: 6. Germline CDR1 and CDR2: SGHRS and YFSETQ. This CDR3 has 16 residues.

The chain is built from TRBV7-8 and TRBJ2-5; TRBD1 aligns across 8 bases. The CDR3 has 14 amino acids. Trimming cost V 1 base and J 5 bases; bases outside gene matches: 3. CDR1 is SGHVS, CDR2 FQNEAQ, per germline. The CDR3 sequence is CASSLGGQVETQYF. CDR3 DNA sequence: TGTGCCAGCAGCTTAGGGGGACAGGTCGAGACCCAGTACTTC.

V is TRBV30 and J is TRBJ2-7; a possible D gene is TRBD1 (5 bases). This CDR3 comprises 13 residues. Germline V gene data show CDR1 as GTSNPN and CDR2 as SVGIG (reference sequence). The V end was cut by 0 bases, the J end by 4 bases, with 10 bases between. Here the CDR3 reads CAWSVRGAYEQYF. In DNA, the CDR3 is TGTGCCTGGAGTGTACGTGGGGCGTACGAGCAGTACTTC.

The sample holds one count of this clone. This chain links TRBV6-2 or TRBV6-3 with TRBJ1-5; D is unresolved. V shed 7 bases and J shed 4 bases, with 14 bases lying between them. CDR3 size: 14 residues. CDR1 is MNHEY and CDR2 is SVGEGT in the germline V gene. DNA of the CDR3: TGTGCCAGCAACCCAAGAGCGGGGAATCAGCCCCAGCATTTT. Its translation is CASNPRAGNQPQHF.

This chain connects TRBV29-1 to TRBJ1-4, with D unresolved. The V end lost 6 bases, the J end lost 8 bases, and 10 bases lay between the germline ends. The CDR3 has 11 residues. The germline CDR1 and CDR2 sequences are SQVTM and ANQGSEA. The CDR3, as DNA: TGCAGCGTGCGAACGGGGGAAAAACTGTTTTTT. It is translated as CSVRTGEKLFF.

This chain uses TRBV11-3 with TRBJ1-6; possible D gene TRBD1, 6 bases. Germline lookup yields CDR1 SGHNT and CDR2 YENEEA. The CDR3 contains 18 residues. V was pared by 0 bases and J by 2 bases, with 14 bases between. Written as DNA, the CDR3 is TGTGCCAGCAGCTTAGATTCTGGGGGCTCGCCCTATAATTCACCCCTCCACTTT. Its translation is CASSLDSGGSPYNSPLHF.

The chain couples TRBV7-2 to TRBJ1-1; D is possibly TRBD1 (5 bases). V was shortened by 2 bases and J by 3 bases, with 13 bases between the two germline ends. Germline-derived CDR1 and CDR2 are SGHTA and FQGNSA. The CDR3 loop spans 15 amino acids. CDR3 loop: CASSLWGDWDTEAFF. Here the CDR3 DNA reads TGTGCCAGCAGCTTATGGGGGGACTGGGACACTGAAGCTTTCTTT.

The sample holds one count of this clone. The chain links TRBV4-3 to TRBJ2-2, with TRBD2 identical over 7 bases. CDR1 LGHNA and CDR2 YSLEER come from the germline V gene. The CDR3 loop spans 18 amino acids. Trimming at V came to 1 base and at J to 0 bases, leaving 8 bases not matched to a gene. CDR3: CASSQVPGGGTNTGELFF. CDR3 sequence (DNA): TGCGCCAGCAGCCAAGTCCCTGGGGGGGGGACGAACACCGGGGAGCTGTTTTTT.

CDR3 DNA sequence: TGTGCCAGCAGCCAACTAGCGGGGGCCTACAATGAGCAGTTCTTC. This translates into CASSQLAGAYNEQFF. V is TRBV7-3 and J is TRBJ2-1, with 11 bases lining up with TRBD2. Germline V gives CDR1 SGHTA, CDR2 FQGTGA. The junction had 2 bases not matched to a gene; V was cut back by 5 bases and J by 2 bases. There are 15 residues in the CDR3. The full variable domain, with the rest looked up from reference TRBV7-3 and TRBJ2-1, is GAGVSQTPSNKVTEKGKYVELRCDPISGHTALYWYRQSLGQGPEFLIYFQGTGAADDSGLPNDRFFAVRPEGSVSTLKIQRTERGDSAVYLCASSQLAGAYNEQFFGPGTRLTVL.

V and J are TRBV6-1 and TRBJ2-7, with a possible D match to TRBD2 (7 bases). Germline values: CDR1 MNHNS, CDR2 SASEGT. V was trimmed by 2 bases and J by 3 bases, leaving 11 bases between them. The CDR3 is 14 residues long. The CDR3 sequence: CASSEWGGGYEQYF. CDR3 DNA: TGTGCCAGCAGTGAATGGGGAGGGGGCTACGAGCAGTACTTC.

The rearrangement joins TRBV29-1 to TRBJ2-1, with 14 bases aligning to TRBD2. The CDR3 spans 15 residues. Germline CDR1 and CDR2: SQVTM and ANQGSEA. V was pared by 6 bases and J by 7 bases, with 8 bases of the junction left unmatched. In nucleotides, the CDR3 is TGCAGCGTGGCGGTGACTAGCGGGAGGGCAAATGAGCAGTTCTTC. Its translation is CSVAVTSGRANEQFF.

The gene calls are TRBV5-1 and TRBJ2-3; the match to TRBD1 covers 9 bases. This CDR3 region has 16 residues. The J segment lost 1 base and the V segment lost 4 bases, leaving 7 bases of the junction unmatched. From germline, CDR1 is SGHRS and CDR2 YFSETQ. The CDR3 bases are TGCGCCAGCAGCATTGGACAGGGGCTGGGCACAGATACGCAGTATTTT. It encodes CASSIGQGLGTDTQYF.

V gene TRBV29-1 combines with J gene TRBJ1-5; no firm D call. Looked up from germline, CDR1 is SQVTM and CDR2 is ANQGSEA. The CDR3 sequence is 11 residues long. V was cut by 6 bases and J by 6 bases, with 9 bases left in between. CDR3 loop: CSVGEGQPQHF. The CDR3 DNA is TGCAGCGTCGGCGAGGGTCAGCCCCAGCATTTT.

The CDR3 region is CASSLGGSRETQYF. CDR3 DNA sequence: TGTGCCAGCAGCCTCGGCGGGAGTAGAGAGACCCAGTACTTC. The chain carries TRBV7-3 and TRBJ2-5; 7 bases are a match to TRBD2. This CDR3 is 14 amino acids long. V was pared by 5 bases and J by 4 bases, with 7 bases of the junction left unmatched. Germline values: CDR1 SGHTA, CDR2 FQGTGA.

This rearrangement joins TRBV30 to TRBJ1-5; D is undetermined. The CDR3 totals 16 residues. Deletions cut 1 base from V and 2 bases from J, with 15 bases between. Per the germline V gene, CDR1 is GTSNPN and CDR2 is SVGIG (reference sequence). Here the CDR3 reads CAWSGPGTDGNQPQHF. DNA of the CDR3: TGTGCCTGGAGTGGACCGGGAACGGACGGCAATCAGCCCCAGCATTTT.

This clone was picked up a small number of times. The V call is TRBV4-3, the J call TRBJ2-3, with 8 bases fitting TRBD2. The CDR3 covers 15 residues. In germline, CDR1 is LGHNA, CDR2 YSLEER. With V trimmed by 3 bases and J by 5 bases, 7 bases remained unmatched. CDR3 DNA sequence: TGCGCCAGCAGCCACAGGGGAACTAGCGGAGATACGCAGTATTTT. It specifies CASSHRGTSGDTQYF.

J is TRBJ2-2 and V is TRBV10-2; 10 bases match TRBD2. CDR3 size: 14 residues. The J segment lost 4 bases and the V segment lost 8 bases, leaving 4 bases of the junction unmatched. CDR1 is WSHSY and CDR2 is SAAADI in the germline V gene. CDR3: CASLKREGTGELFF. For the CDR3, the DNA is TGCGCCAGCCTGAAGCGGGAGGGCACCGGGGAGCTGTTTTTT.